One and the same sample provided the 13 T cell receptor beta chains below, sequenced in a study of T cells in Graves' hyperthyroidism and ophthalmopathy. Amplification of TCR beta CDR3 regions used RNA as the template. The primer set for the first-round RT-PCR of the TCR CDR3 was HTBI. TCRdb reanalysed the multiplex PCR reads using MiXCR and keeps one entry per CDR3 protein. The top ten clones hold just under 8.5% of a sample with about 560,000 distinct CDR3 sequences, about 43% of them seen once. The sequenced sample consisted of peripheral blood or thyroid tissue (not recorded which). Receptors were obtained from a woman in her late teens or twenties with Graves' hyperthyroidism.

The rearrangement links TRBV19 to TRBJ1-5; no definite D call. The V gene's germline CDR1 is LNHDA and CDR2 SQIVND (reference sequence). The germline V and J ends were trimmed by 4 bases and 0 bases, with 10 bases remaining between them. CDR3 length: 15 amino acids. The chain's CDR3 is CASSTGLLSNQPQHF. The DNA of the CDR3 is TGTGCCAGTAGTACGGGCCTTCTTAGCAATCAGCCCCAGCATTTT.

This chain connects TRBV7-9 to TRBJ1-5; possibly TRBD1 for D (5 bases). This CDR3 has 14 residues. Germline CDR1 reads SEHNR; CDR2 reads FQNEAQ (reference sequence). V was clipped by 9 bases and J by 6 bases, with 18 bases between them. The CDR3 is CASSVGTSGQPQHF. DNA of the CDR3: TGTGCCAGTAGTGTAGGGACGTCGGGTCAGCCCCAGCATTTT.

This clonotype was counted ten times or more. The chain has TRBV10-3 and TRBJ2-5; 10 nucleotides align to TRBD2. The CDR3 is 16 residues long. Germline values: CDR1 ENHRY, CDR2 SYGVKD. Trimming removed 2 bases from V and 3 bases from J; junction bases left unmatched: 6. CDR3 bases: TGTGCCATCAGTGAGACAGTCCTAGCGGGAGAAGAGACCCAGTACTTC. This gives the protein CAISETVLAGEETQYF.

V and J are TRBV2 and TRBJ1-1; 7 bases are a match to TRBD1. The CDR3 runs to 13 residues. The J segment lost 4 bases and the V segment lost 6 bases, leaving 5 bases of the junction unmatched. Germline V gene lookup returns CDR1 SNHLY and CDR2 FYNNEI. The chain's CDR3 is CASRVDRVTEAFF. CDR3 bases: TGTGCCAGCAGAGTCGACAGGGTCACTGAAGCTTTCTTT.

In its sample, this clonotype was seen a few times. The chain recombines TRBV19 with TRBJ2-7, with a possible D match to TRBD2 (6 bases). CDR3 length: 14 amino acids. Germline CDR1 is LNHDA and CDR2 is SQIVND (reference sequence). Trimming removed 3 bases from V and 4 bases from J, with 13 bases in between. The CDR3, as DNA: TGTGCCAGTAGTATTTCGGGAGTGAGTTACGAGCAGTACTTC. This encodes CASSISGVSYEQYF.

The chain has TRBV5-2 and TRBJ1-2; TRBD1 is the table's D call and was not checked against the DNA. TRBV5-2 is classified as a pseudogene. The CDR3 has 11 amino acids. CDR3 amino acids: CASKTGTGNTF. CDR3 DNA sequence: TGTGCCAGCAAAACAGGGACTGGAAACACCTTC.

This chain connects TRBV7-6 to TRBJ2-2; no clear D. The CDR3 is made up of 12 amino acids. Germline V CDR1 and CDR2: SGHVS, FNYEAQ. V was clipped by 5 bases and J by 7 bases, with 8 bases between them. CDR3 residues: CASSPLGGELFF. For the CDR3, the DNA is TGTGCCAGCAGCCCCCTGGGCGGGGAGCTGTTTTTT.

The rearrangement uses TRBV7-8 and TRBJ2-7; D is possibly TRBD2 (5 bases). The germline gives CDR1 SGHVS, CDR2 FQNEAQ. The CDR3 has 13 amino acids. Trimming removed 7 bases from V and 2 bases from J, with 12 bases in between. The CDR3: CASNEGGTYEQYF. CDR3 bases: TGTGCCAGCAATGAGGGCGGAACCTACGAGCAGTACTTC.

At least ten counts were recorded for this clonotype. The CDR3 coding sequence is TGTGCCACCAGTGATCCCTCGGGCAGGGGATATGGCTACACCTTC. Protein product: CATSDPSGRGYGYTF. The chain recombines TRBV24-1 with TRBJ1-2; a possible D gene is TRBD1 (6 bases). The CDR3 is 15 amino acids. Germline CDR1 KGHDR, CDR2 SFDVKD. Trimming removed 3 bases at V and 5 bases at J, with 15 bases between.

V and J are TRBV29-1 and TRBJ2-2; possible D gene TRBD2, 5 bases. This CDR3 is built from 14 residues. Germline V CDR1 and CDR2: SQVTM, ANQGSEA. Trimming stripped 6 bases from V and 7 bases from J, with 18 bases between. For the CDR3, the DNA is TGCAGCGTCGAGGGTGGGAGCTTTATCGGGGAGCTGTTTTTT. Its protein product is CSVEGGSFIGELFF.

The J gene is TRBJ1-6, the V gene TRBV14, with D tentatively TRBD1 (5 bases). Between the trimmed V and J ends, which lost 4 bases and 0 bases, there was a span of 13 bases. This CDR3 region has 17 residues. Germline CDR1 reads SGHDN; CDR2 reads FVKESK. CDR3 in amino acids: CASSPPLDSSYNSPLHF. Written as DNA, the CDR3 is TGTGCCAGCAGCCCCCCCCTAGACAGCTCCTATAATTCACCCCTCCACTTT.

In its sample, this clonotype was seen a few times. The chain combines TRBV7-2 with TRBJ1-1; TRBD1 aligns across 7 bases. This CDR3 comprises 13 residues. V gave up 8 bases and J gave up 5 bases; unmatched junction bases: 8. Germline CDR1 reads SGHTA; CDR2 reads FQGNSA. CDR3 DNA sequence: TGTGCCAGCCGGAGGGGGCATCGGACTGAAGCTTTCTTT. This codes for CASRRGHRTEAFF.

Written as DNA, the CDR3 is TGTGCCAGCAGCTTAGCGCCTGGGGCCCATGGCTACACCTTC. This sequence encodes CASSLAPGAHGYTF. The chain is built from TRBV7-2 and TRBJ1-2, with D possibly being TRBD1 (5 bases). The CDR3 contains 14 residues. V was clipped by 0 bases and J by 6 bases, with 11 bases between them. The germline CDR1 and CDR2 sequences are SGHTA and FQGNSA.